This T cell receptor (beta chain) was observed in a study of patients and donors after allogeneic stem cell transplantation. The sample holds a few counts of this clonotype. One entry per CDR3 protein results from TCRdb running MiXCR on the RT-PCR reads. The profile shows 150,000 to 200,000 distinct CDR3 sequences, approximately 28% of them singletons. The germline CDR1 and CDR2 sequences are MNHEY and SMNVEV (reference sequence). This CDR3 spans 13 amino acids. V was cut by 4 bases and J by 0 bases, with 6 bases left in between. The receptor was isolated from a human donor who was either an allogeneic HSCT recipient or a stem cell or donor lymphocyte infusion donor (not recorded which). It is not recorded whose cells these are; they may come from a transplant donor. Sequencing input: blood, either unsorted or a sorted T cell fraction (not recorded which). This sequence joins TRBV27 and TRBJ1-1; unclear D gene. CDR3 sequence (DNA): TGTGCCAGCAGTTCCTATATGAACACTGAAGCTTTCTTT. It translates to CASSSYMNTEAFF.